Sequencing of this TCR beta chain was carried out in a study of blood T cell repertoires in COVID-19. Turning to the study itself: Acute and convalescent COVID-19 samples came from the United States, Italy and Spain. PBMCs, B-cell-depleted T cells, or T cells provided the cDNA or gDNA that made up the material.

About this clone itself: The same CDR3 arises from other DNA sequences in this sample as well.

Study processing details: Researchers report that nucleated cell counts were estimated from reference gene primer amplification. The repertoire was sequenced with immunoSEQ multiplex PCR; TCRdb's copy has only in-frame clones and lacks some. The V and J calls and clone size were taken over from that table, and D and trimming were inferred from the DNA. The sample contains 200,000 to 300,000 clones, about 86% of which appear only once. CDR3 length equals 13 residues. V lost 6 bases to trimming and J lost 7 bases, with 13 bases between them. The sequence derives from a man older than 75 with acute or convalescent COVID-19. This chain links TRBV12-3 or TRBV12-4 with TRBJ2-1; D might be TRBD2 (5 bases). The sample was peripheral blood. This CDR3 is CASSLRGGNEQFF. In nucleotides, the CDR3 is TGTGCCAGCAGCCTGCGAGGCGGGAATGAGCAGTTCTTC.